A selection of T cell receptor beta chains follows, all from one sample in a study of blood T cells in healthy people across ages. TCRdb reprocessed the 5' RACE reads with MiXCR, giving one entry per CDR3 protein. The table shows 1,500,000 or so distinct CDR3 sequences, with approximately 39% occurring only once. The sample consisted of blood. These receptor sequences come from a woman aged 18-30 years in good health. Each CDR3 is given with its conserved first and last residue. Clone size appears in some rows only: once, few, many, or a class for an expanded clone.

v_gene: TRBV6-2/TRBV6-3; j_gene: TRBJ2-5; abundance: NA; CDR3aa: CASRGLAVGAGETQYF
v_gene: TRBV2; j_gene: TRBJ1-2; abundance: few; CDR3aa: CASSTEQNYGYTF
v_gene: TRBV27; j_gene: TRBJ1-5; abundance: NA; CDR3aa: CASRHSGTGLLRNQPQHF
v_gene: TRBV20-1; j_gene: TRBJ1-5; abundance: few; CDR3aa: CSARQNNQPQHF
v_gene: TRBV9; j_gene: TRBJ2-5; abundance: NA; CDR3aa: CASSVTWGGETQYF
v_gene: TRBV6-2/TRBV6-3; j_gene: TRBJ1-1; abundance: NA; CDR3aa: CASRTTGDTEAFF
v_gene: TRBV20-1; j_gene: TRBJ2-1; abundance: few; CDR3aa: CSARDQGGEQFF
v_gene: TRBV7-2; j_gene: TRBJ2-5; abundance: few; CDR3aa: CASSLAPAGGRETQYF
v_gene: TRBV29-1; j_gene: TRBJ1-4; abundance: NA; CDR3aa: CSATGTGPYEKLFF
v_gene: TRBV3-1; j_gene: TRBJ2-5; abundance: NA; CDR3aa: CTSSLGETQYF
v_gene: TRBV5-1; j_gene: TRBJ2-2; abundance: NA; CDR3aa: CASSLAASNTGELFF
v_gene: TRBV6-2/TRBV6-3; j_gene: TRBJ2-3; abundance: NA; CDR3aa: CASKLGGGNTQYF
v_gene: TRBV27; j_gene: TRBJ1-1; abundance: NA; CDR3aa: CASSSLTAYEAFF
v_gene: TRBV28; j_gene: TRBJ2-1; abundance: NA; CDR3aa: CASSFGLAGANEQFF
v_gene: TRBV28; j_gene: TRBJ2-1; abundance: NA; CDR3aa: CASSFSPWQNNEQFF
v_gene: TRBV14; j_gene: TRBJ1-1; abundance: few; CDR3aa: CASSPHRVLAEAFF
v_gene: TRBV28; j_gene: TRBJ2-1; abundance: NA; CDR3aa: CASRSSSDEQFF
v_gene: TRBV27; j_gene: NA; abundance: NA; CDR3aa: CASSFLNGGNEQYF
v_gene: TRBV6-2/TRBV6-3; j_gene: TRBJ2-7; abundance: NA; CDR3aa: CASRHLPGLANEQYF
v_gene: TRBV29-1; j_gene: TRBJ2-7; abundance: few; CDR3aa: CSATPGYRATTEQYF
v_gene: TRBV12-3/TRBV12-4; j_gene: TRBJ2-3; abundance: few; CDR3aa: CASSLTRRDTQYF
v_gene: TRBV28; j_gene: TRBJ2-3; abundance: NA; CDR3aa: CASSLGSGTGDTQYF
v_gene: TRBV9; j_gene: TRBJ1-1; abundance: few; CDR3aa: CASTTFPGRNTEAFF
v_gene: TRBV2; j_gene: TRBJ1-2; abundance: NA; CDR3aa: CASSLVIYGYTF
v_gene: TRBV2; j_gene: TRBJ2-3; abundance: NA; CDR3aa: CASSESPSGASTDTQYF
v_gene: TRBV5-1; j_gene: TRBJ2-1; abundance: few; CDR3aa: CASSLGTSTYNEQFF
v_gene: TRBV6-5; j_gene: TRBJ2-7; abundance: few; CDR3aa: CASSYSTGQGITYEQYF
v_gene: TRBV6-5; j_gene: TRBJ1-2; abundance: NA; CDR3aa: CASSYFGTSNYGYTF
v_gene: TRBV29-1; j_gene: TRBJ2-7; abundance: NA; CDR3aa: CSVSQLAGGPGYEQYF
v_gene: TRBV7-2; j_gene: TRBJ1-2; abundance: few; CDR3aa: CASRSIGTGEGYTF
v_gene: TRBV20-1; j_gene: TRBJ2-5; abundance: NA; CDR3aa: CSARDVAGSQETQYF
v_gene: TRBV12-3/TRBV12-4; j_gene: TRBJ2-3; abundance: NA; CDR3aa: CASTNVKRGGQYF
v_gene: TRBV6-2/TRBV6-3; j_gene: TRBJ1-1; abundance: few; CDR3aa: CASSPDPSEAFF
v_gene: TRBV9; j_gene: NA; abundance: NA; CDR3aa: CASSVARTNPVCEQYF
v_gene: TRBV29-1; j_gene: TRBJ2-1; abundance: NA; CDR3aa: CSVGGQGDASSYNEQFF